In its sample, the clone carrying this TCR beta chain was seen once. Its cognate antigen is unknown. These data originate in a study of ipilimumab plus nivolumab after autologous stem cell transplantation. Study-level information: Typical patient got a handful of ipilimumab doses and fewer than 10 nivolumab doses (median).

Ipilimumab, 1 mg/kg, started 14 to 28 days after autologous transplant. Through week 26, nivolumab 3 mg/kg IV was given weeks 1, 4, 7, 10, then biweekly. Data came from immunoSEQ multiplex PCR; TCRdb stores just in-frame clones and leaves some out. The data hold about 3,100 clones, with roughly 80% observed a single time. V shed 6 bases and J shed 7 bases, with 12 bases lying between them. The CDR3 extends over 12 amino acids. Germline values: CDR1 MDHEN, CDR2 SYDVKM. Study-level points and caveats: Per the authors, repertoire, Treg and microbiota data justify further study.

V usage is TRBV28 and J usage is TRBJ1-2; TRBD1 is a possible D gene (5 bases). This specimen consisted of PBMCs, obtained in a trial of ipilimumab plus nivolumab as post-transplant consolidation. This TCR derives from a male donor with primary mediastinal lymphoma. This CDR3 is CASSLGTGGYTF. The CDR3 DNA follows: TGTGCCAGCAGCCTAGGGACGGGTGGCTACACCTTC.